The rows below give T cell receptor beta chains drawn from one sample of a study of T cells expressing NK-cell markers. After re-calling the 5' RACE reads, TCRdb lists one entry per CDR3 protein, DNA absent. The sample yields about 550,000 distinct CDR3 sequences, of which the top ten take up 3% to 4.5%. The specimen sequenced was blood T cells: a sorted CD56 or NKG2C T cell subset, CD4+ or CD8+ T cells, or bulk PBMC T cells (not recorded which). These receptors came from a man aged 18-30 years in good health. Both conserved end residues are part of each CDR3.

J	V	CDR3
TRBJ2-3	TRBV3-1	CASSPTGTGFGAQYF
TRBJ1-2	TRBV20-1	CSATPWGLNYGYTF
TRBJ2-5	TRBV20-1	CSPRTFQETQYF
TRBJ1-4	TRBV6-1	CASSPSRRRALTNEKLFF
TRBJ2-1	TRBV2	CASSGGLPVAGQGVNEQFF
TRBJ2-3	TRBV20-1	CSAHSGGRGTDTQYF
TRBJ2-5	TRBV15	CATSRSTRGRDIQETQYF
TRBJ1-2	TRBV27	CAKSRWNYGYTF
TRBJ1-6	TRBV20-1	CSARDLGQAYSPLHF
TRBJ1-1	TRBV7-9	CASSLGRAEAFF
TRBJ2-2	TRBV4-3	CASSQDRFLAGTGELFF
TRBJ2-1	TRBV29-1	CSVSGTPGDEQFF
TRBJ2-7	TRBV4-2	CASSQVGVGTASYEQYF
TRBJ1-4	TRBV6-5	CASSYDGVREKLFF
TRBJ1-5	TRBV20-1	CSARDGDDGVGQPQHF
TRBJ2-3	TRBV12-3/TRBV12-4	CASSLIGIHTQYF